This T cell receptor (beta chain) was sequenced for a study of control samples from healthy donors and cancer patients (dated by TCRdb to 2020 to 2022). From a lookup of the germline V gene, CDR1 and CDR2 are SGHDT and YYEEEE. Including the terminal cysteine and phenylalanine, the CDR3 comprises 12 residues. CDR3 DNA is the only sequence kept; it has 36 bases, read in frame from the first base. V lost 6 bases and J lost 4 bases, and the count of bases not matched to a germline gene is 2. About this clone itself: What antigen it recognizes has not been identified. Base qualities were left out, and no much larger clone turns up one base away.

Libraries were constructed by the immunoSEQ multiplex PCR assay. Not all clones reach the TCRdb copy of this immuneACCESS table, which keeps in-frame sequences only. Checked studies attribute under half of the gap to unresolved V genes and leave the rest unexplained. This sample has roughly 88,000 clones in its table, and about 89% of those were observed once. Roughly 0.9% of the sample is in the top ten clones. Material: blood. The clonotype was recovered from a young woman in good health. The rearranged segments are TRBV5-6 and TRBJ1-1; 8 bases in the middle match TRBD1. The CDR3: CASTDRATEAFF. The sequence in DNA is TGTGCCAGCACGGACAGGGCCACTGAAGCTTTCTTT.